The present entry profiles one T cell receptor (beta chain) with its context. These data originate in a study of cytomegalovirus exposure and HLA in healthy donors. Repertoires were generated with immunoSEQ multiplex PCR, while TCRdb's copy carries only in-frame clones and drops some. The sample contains 250,000 or so clones, more than 75% of which appear only once. The germline CDR1 and CDR2 sequences are SGHNT and YYREEE (reference sequence). V dropped 1 base and J dropped 6 bases, with 6 bases sitting between them. The CDR3 consists of 12 residues. The sample consisted of PBMCs. The sequence was obtained from a young man in good health and CMV-seropositive. The chain is built from TRBV5-4 and TRBJ2-3; possibly TRBD1 for D (6 bases). The CDR3 reads CASSLTGDTQYF. CDR3 sequence (DNA): TGTGCCAGCAGCTTGACAGGGGATACGCAGTATTTT.